A selection of T cell receptor beta chains follows, all from one sample in a study of shared clonotypes between healthy human individuals. TCRdb's copy holds only in-frame clones and misses some; the assay was immunoSEQ multiplex PCR. The sample has 2 million to 2.5 million clones; roughly 95% are singletons. The sample taken for sequencing was naive CD4+ T cells sorted from blood. These receptors all stem from a man aged 18 to 30 in good health. Both conserved end residues are part of each CDR3. Each record gives: clone size, J gene, D gene, V gene, CDR3 protein, CDR3 DNA. D genes are given only for firm matches. Where a row states a size, it is once, few, many or the class of an expanded clone; other rows omit it.

.,TRBJ2-3,TRBD1,TRBV11-2,CASSLRQGSTDTQYF,TGTGCCAGCAGCTTGAGACAGGGAAGCACAGATACGCAGTATTTT
.,TRBJ1-5,.,TRBV6-4,CASSGAGQPPQHF,TGTGCCAGCAGTGGGGCAGGCCAGCCGCCCCAGCATTTT
.,TRBJ1-2,.,TRBV10-3,CAISAQGWGGYTF,TGTGCCATCAGTGCACAGGGTTGGGGAGGCTACACCTTC
.,TRBJ2-3,TRBD1,TRBV18,CASSQGTGSTDTQYF,TGTGCCAGCTCACAGGGGACAGGGAGCACAGATACGCAGTATTTT
.,TRBJ1-2,.,TRBV5-4,CASSSLGGTSVYGYTF,TGTGCCAGCAGCTCCCTGGGGGGGACCTCTGTCTATGGCTACACCTTC
.,TRBJ2-7,TRBD2,TRBV14,CASSQVSGGWSYEQYF,TGTGCCAGCAGCCAGGTTTCGGGGGGTTGGTCCTACGAGCAGTACTTC
.,TRBJ2-1,.,TRBV6-1,CASSVWDPTLSPYVYNEQFF,TGTGCCAGCAGTGTTTGGGACCCTACCCTCTCACCGTATGTGTACAATGAGCAGTTCTTC
.,TRBJ2-7,TRBD1,TRBV29-1,CSVGPGTGAYEQYF,TGCAGCGTCGGACCCGGGACAGGGGCCTACGAGCAGTACTTC
.,TRBJ2-3,.,TRBV10-3,CAISEDGSRPTDTQYF,TGTGCCATCAGTGAGGACGGCTCTAGGCCCACAGATACGCAGTATTTT
.,TRBJ1-2,.,TRBV9,CASSVDLAVGGYTF,TGTGCCAGCAGCGTAGACCTCGCCGTGGGTGGCTACACCTTC
.,TRBJ1-2,.,TRBV2,CASSPPSGGYTF,TGTGCCAGCAGCCCTCCAAGCGGTGGCTACACCTTC
.,TRBJ2-5,.,TRBV7-8,CASSYGFQETQYF,TGTGCCAGCAGCTACGGGTTTCAAGAGACCCAGTACTTC
.,TRBJ1-2,.,TRBV14,CASSRRAAVGYTF,TGTGCCAGCAGCCGCAGGGCTGCAGTAGGCTACACCTTC
few,TRBJ2-1,TRBD2,TRBV7-8,CASSSSGNEQFF,TGTGCCAGCAGTTCTAGCGGCAATGAGCAGTTCTTC
.,TRBJ1-1,.,TRBV7-6,CASSSDGFWTEAFF,TGTGCCAGCAGCTCGGACGGTTTTTGGACTGAAGCTTTCTTT
.,TRBJ1-1,.,TRBV6-1,CASEPQGPLKVEAFF,TGTGCCAGCGAACCGCAGGGTCCTCTTAAAGTTGAAGCTTTCTTT
.,TRBJ1-1,.,TRBV30,CAWSPRTVIPEAFF,TGTGCCTGGAGCCCAAGGACGGTAATCCCTGAAGCTTTCTTT
.,TRBJ2-7,TRBD1,TRBV7-2,CASSLARDRVHEQYF,TGTGCCAGCAGCTTAGCCCGGGACAGGGTCCACGAGCAGTACTTC
.,TRBJ2-5,.,TRBV7-2,CASSPVVGGRETQYF,TGTGCCAGCAGCCCAGTAGTAGGGGGACGGGAGACCCAGTACTTC
.,TRBJ2-3,TRBD1,TRBV5-1,CASSFPQGDGDTQYF,TGCGCCAGCAGCTTTCCACAGGGGGACGGGGATACGCAGTATTTT
.,TRBJ2-5,.,TRBV30,CAWSPGPKETQYF,TGTGCCTGGAGCCCGGGCCCAAAAGAGACCCAGTACTTC
few,TRBJ2-5,.,TRBV5-1,CASSLAGRVDETQYF,TGCGCCAGCAGCTTGGCCGGCAGGGTTGATGAGACCCAGTACTTC
.,TRBJ1-5,TRBD1,TRBV6-1,CASSVGQGSNQPQHF,TGTGCCAGCAGTGTCGGACAGGGAAGCAATCAGCCCCAGCATTTT
.,TRBJ2-7,.,TRBV5-1,CASREGLGSYEQYF,TGCGCCAGCAGAGAAGGGTTGGGTAGCTACGAGCAGTACTTC
.,TRBJ1-1,.,TRBV6-5,CASSYSGRTAREAFF,TGTGCCAGCAGTTACTCGGGTAGAACGGCTCGGGAAGCTTTCTTT
.,TRBJ2-7,.,TRBV2,CASSGDGWFYEQYF,TGTGCCAGCAGTGGAGACGGTTGGTTCTACGAGCAGTACTTC
.,TRBJ1-2,.,TRBV18,CASSPPGLGGRKSYTF,TGTGCCAGCTCACCACCGGGTCTAGGGGGGCGGAAGAGCTACACCTTC
.,TRBJ2-7,TRBD2,TRBV5-4,CASSLRTSGGYEQYF,TGTGCCAGCAGCTTACGGACTAGCGGGGGGTACGAGCAGTACTTC
.,TRBJ1-2,.,TRBV12-5,CASGLVGGYTF,TGTGCTAGTGGTTTGGTAGGCGGTTACACCTTC
.,TRBJ2-2,TRBD1,TRBV5-1,CASSLEDRAAGELFF,TGCGCCAGCAGCTTGGAGGACAGGGCGGCCGGGGAGCTGTTTTTT
.,TRBJ1-2,.,TRBV19,CASSTGKGGGYTF,TGTGCCAGTAGTACCGGCAAGGGGGGTGGCTACACCTTC
.,TRBJ2-2,TRBD1,TRBV28,CASSLHYGTENTGELFF,TGTGCCAGCAGTTTGCACTATGGGACAGAAAACACCGGGGAGCTGTTTTTT
.,TRBJ2-7,.,TRBV6-6,CASSYSEGTHTYEQYF,TGTGCCAGCAGTTACTCTGAGGGGACACATACCTACGAGCAGTACTTC
.,TRBJ1-1,.,TRBV5-4,CASSYTQWDRPEAFF,TGTGCCAGCAGCTATACCCAATGGGACCGACCAGAAGCTTTCTTT
.,TRBJ2-7,TRBD2,TRBV7-2,CASSLLGTSGSGYEQYF,TGTGCCAGCAGCTTACTTGGGACTAGCGGGAGCGGTTACGAGCAGTACTTC
once,TRBJ2-2,TRBD2,TRBV7-6,CASSLTSGRFTGELFF,TGTGCCAGCAGCTTGACTAGCGGGAGGTTCACCGGGGAGCTGTTTTTT
.,TRBJ2-3,.,TRBV5-1,CASSLAGGTDTQYF,TGCGCCAGCAGCTTGGCCGGTGGCACAGATACGCAGTATTTT
.,TRBJ1-1,.,TRBV2,CASSVLGNTEAFF,TGTGCCAGCAGTGTACTGGGTAACACTGAAGCTTTCTTT